This T cell receptor beta chain comes out of a study of blood T cells in healthy people across ages. The V and J ends lost 6 bases and 9 bases, in that order; junction bases with no gene match: 5. This CDR3 spans 14 amino acids. With a J-beta primer mix and a sample-barcoded 5' primer, a second PCR ran roughly 6 to 12 cycles. Tagging of each cDNA molecule was performed by a template-switch adaptor with 12 random nucleotides. TCRdb processed the 5' RACE reads anew with MiXCR; each CDR3 protein has one entry. In the table there are approximately 600,000 distinct CDR3 sequences, 58% of which are singletons.

This receptor was taken from a man aged 55 to 70 in good health. The chain combines TRBV12-3 or TRBV12-4 with TRBJ2-3, with 14 positions matching TRBD2. Sequencing was done on a sample of blood. For the CDR3, the DNA is TGTGCCAGCAGCAGGACTAGCGGGGGGCAGACGCAGTATTTT. Amino acid sequence: CASSRTSGGQTQYF.